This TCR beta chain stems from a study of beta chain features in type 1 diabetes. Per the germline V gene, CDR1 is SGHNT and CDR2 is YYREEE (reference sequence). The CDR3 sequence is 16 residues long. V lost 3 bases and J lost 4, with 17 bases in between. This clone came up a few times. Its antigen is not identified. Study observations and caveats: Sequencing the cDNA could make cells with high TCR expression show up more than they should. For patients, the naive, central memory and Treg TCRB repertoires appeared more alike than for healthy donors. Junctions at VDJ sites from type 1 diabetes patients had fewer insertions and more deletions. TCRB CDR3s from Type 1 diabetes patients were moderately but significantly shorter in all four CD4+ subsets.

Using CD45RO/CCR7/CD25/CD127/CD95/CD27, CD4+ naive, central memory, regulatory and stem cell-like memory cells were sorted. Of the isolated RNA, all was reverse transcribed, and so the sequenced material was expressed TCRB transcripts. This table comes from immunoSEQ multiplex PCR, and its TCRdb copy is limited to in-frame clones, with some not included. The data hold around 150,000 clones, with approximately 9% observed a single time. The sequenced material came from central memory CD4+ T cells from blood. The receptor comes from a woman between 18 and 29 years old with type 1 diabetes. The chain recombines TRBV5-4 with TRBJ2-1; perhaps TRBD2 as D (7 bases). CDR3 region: CASSSTAGAVYNEQFF. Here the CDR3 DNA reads TGTGCCAGCAGCTCAACCGCGGGGGCCGTATACAATGAGCAGTTCTTC.